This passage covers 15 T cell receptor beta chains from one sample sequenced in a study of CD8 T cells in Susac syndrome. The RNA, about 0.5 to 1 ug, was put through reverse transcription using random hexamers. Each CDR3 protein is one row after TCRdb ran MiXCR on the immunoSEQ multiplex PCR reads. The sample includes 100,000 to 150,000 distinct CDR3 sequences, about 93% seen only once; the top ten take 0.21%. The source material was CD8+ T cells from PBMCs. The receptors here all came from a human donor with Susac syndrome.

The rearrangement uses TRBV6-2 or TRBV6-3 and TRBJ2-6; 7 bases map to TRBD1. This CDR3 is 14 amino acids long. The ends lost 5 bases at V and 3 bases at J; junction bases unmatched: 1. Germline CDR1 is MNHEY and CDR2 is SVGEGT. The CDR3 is CASSPGGGANVLTF. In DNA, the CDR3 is TGTGCCAGCAGTCCAGGGGGTGGGGCCAACGTCCTGACTTTC.

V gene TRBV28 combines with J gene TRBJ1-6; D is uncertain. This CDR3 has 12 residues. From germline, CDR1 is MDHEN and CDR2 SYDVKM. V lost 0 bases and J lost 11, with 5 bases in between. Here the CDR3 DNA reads TGTGCCAGCAGTTTATGGGTCGCACCCCTCCACTTT. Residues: CASSLWVAPLHF. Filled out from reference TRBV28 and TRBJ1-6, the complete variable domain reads DVKVTQSSRYLVKRTGEKVFLECVQDMDHENMFWYRQDPGLGLRLIYFSYDVKMKEKGDIPEGYSVSREKKERFSLILESASTNQTSMYLCASSLWVAPLHFGNGTRLTVT.

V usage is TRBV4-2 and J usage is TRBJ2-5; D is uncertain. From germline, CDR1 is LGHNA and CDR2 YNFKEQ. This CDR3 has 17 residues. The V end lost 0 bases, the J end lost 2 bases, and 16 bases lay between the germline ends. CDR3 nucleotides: TGTGCCAGCAGCCAAGATCGGTCTCTAGTGGTACAAGAGACCCAGTACTTC. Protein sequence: CASSQDRSLVVQETQYF.

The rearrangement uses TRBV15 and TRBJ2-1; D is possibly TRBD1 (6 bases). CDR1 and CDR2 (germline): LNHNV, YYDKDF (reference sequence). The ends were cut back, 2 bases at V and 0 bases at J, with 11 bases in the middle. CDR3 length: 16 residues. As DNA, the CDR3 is TGTGCCACCAGCAGACCCCAAGGGGGCTCCTACAATGAGCAGTTCTTC. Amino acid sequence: CATSRPQGGSYNEQFF.

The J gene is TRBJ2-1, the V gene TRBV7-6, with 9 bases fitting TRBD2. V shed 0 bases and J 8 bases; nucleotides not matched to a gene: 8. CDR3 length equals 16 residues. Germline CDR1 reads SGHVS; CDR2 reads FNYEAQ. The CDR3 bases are TGTGCCAGCAGCTTAGCGCTGGGCGGGAGGGCTGATGAGCAGTTCTTC. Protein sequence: CASSLALGGRADEQFF.

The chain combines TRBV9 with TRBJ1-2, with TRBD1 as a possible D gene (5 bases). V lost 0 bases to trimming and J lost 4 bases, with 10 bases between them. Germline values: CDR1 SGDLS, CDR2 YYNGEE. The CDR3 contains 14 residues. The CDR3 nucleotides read TGTGCCAGCAGCGTAGGGGGGGGAGGCTATGGCTACACCTTC. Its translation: CASSVGGGGYGYTF.

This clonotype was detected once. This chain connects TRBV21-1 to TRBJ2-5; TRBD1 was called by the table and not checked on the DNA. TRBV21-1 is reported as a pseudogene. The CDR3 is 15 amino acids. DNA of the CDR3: TGTGCCAGCAGCGCACCTCGGGGACAATCAGAGACCCAGTACTTC. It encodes CASSAPRGQSETQYF.

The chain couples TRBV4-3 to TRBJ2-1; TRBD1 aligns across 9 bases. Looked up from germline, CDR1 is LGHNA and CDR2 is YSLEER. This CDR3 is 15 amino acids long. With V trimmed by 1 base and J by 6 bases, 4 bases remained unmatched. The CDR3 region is CASSQGDREGNEQFF. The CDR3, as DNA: TGCGCCAGCAGCCAAGGGGACAGGGAGGGCAATGAGCAGTTCTTC.

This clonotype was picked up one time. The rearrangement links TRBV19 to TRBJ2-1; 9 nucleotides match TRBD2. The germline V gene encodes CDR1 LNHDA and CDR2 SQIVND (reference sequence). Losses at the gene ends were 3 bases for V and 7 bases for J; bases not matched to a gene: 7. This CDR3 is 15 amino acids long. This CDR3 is CASSIVSGSGNEQFF. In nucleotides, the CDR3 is TGTGCCAGTAGTATTGTTAGCGGGAGTGGAAATGAGCAGTTCTTC.

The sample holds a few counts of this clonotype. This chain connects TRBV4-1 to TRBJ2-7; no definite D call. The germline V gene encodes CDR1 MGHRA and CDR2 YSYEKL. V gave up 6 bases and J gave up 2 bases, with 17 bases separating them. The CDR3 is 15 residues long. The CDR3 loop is CASSRDLPSAYEQYF. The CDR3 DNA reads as TGCGCCAGCAGTCGAGACCTTCCCTCTGCCTACGAGCAGTACTTC.

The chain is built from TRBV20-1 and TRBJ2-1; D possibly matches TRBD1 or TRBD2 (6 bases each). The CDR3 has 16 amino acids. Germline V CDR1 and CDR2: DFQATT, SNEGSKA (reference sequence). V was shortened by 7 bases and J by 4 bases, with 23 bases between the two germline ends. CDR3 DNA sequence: TGCAGTGTCAGAAGCGCGCCGGGGGCCGAGTACAATGAGCAGTTCTTC. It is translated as CSVRSAPGAEYNEQFF.

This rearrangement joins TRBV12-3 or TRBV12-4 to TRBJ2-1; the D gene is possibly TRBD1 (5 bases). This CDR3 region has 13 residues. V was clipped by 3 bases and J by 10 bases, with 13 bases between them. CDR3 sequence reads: CASSFSRTYEQFF. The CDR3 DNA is TGTGCCAGCAGTTTCTCGAGGACATACGAGCAGTTCTTC.

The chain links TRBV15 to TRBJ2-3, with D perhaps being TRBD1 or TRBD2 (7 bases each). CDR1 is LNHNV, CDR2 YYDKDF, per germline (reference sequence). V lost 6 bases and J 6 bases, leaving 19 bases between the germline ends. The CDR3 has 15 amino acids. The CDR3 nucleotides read TGTGCCACCAGGAAGGGGGCGGGGGTCGTGGATACGCAGTATTTT. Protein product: CATRKGAGVVDTQYF.

Here the CDR3 reads CASSVPGASGANVLTF. DNA for the CDR3: TGTGCCAGCAGCGTCCCAGGGGCCTCCGGGGCCAACGTCCTGACTTTC. V gene TRBV9 combines with J gene TRBJ2-6; tentatively, D is TRBD1 (6 bases). Trimming cost V 2 bases and J 4 bases, with 13 bases left between them. Germline V lookup: CDR1 SGDLS, CDR2 YYNGEE. The CDR3 length is 16 residues.

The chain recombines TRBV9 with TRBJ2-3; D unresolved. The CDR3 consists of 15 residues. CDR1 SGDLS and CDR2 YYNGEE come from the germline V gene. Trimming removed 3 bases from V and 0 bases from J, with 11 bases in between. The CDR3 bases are TGTGCCAGCAGCGCGCGCGCCCCGAGCACAGATACGCAGTATTTT. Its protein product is CASSARAPSTDTQYF.